This record concerns one TCR beta chain sequence. No antigen is known for it. The repertoire was sequenced with immunoSEQ multiplex PCR; TCRdb's copy has only in-frame clones and lacks some. This table has some 74,000 clones, roughly four fifths appearing once. This specimen comes from a study of OX40 agonist ivuxolimab in advanced cancers. The V and J ends lost 5 bases and 7 bases respectively, with 12 bases between them. From germline, CDR1 is SGHTA and CDR2 FQGTGA. The CDR3 has 13 residues. Study results and caveats: Normalized T-cell clonal expansion was also low in some nonresponders. Which antigen the expanded peripheral T cells recognized is unknown.

The clonotype originates from an adult with an advanced solid tumor such as melanoma, head and neck, liver or kidney cancer. Source: CD4+ or CD8+ T cells sorted from blood, taken in a trial of the OX40 agonist ivuxolimab. The V gene is TRBV7-3, the J gene TRBJ1-5; no reliable D call. The CDR3, as DNA: TGTGCCAGCAGCGTCGCGGAGGGCCAGCCCCAGCATTTT. Translation gives CASSVAEGQPQHF.